Below, one T cell receptor beta chain is given with its context. This specimen belongs to a study of cytomegalovirus exposure and HLA in healthy donors. With 60 Vbeta and 13 Jbeta primers, the PCR was carried out. The assay was immunoSEQ multiplex PCR, and TCRdb's table has in-frame clones only and misses some. The data contain about 100,000 clones, 84% of them seen just once; the ten biggest clones take up less than 1.5%. The length of the CDR3 is 15 residues. Germline CDR1 reads SGHTA; CDR2 reads FQGNSA. Trimming shortened V by 0 bases and J by 4 bases, and 9 bases separated the two germline ends. Sample: PBMCs. The chain recombines TRBV7-2 with TRBJ2-2, with TRBD1 as a possible D gene (6 bases). This TCR was recovered from a woman aged 18 to 35 in good health and CMV-seronegative. Written as DNA, the CDR3 is TGTGCCAGCAGCTTAGCGGGACACGGCACCGGGGAGCTGTTTTTT. This gives the protein CASSLAGHGTGELFF.